This T cell receptor beta chain was sequenced for a study of blood T cell repertoires in COVID-19. Study as a whole: COVID-19 samples from acute and convalescent phases originated in the United States, Italy and Spain. Sources were T cells, B-cell-depleted T cells, or PBMCs; the material itself was cDNA or gDNA.

In the source study's methods: Amplifying reference gene primers gave estimates of nucleated cell counts. Assay used: immunoSEQ multiplex PCR; TCRdb lists only in-frame clones, some missing. V and J calls plus clone size are reproduced from that table; the DNA served to infer D and trimming. Of about 350,000 clones listed, more than 75% were seen once; the top ten hold 2.5% to 4%. Per germline, CDR1 SGDLS and CDR2 YYNGEE. The CDR3 sequence is 14 residues long. V trimming: 3 bases; J trimming: 6 bases; junction bases outside the gene matches: 6. Sequenced material: peripheral blood. The sequence came from a woman younger than 30 who had recovered from COVID-19. This chain connects TRBV9 to TRBJ1-5; 7 bases fit TRBD1. The CDR3 here is CASSARQGSQPQHF. In DNA, the CDR3 is TGTGCCAGCAGCGCAAGACAGGGTTCTCAGCCCCAGCATTTT.